The clone carrying this TCR beta chain was detected once. What it recognizes is unknown. The germline V gene encodes CDR1 GTSNPN and CDR2 SVGIG (reference sequence). V shed 2 bases and J shed 5 bases, with 11 bases lying between them. This CDR3 has 13 residues. The sample belongs to a study of shared clonotypes between healthy human individuals. CD8 cells classed as naive were CD45RO-negative and positively selected for CCR7, excluding terminally differentiated effector memory CD45RA+ cells. Repertoires were generated with immunoSEQ multiplex PCR, while TCRdb's copy carries only in-frame clones and drops some. The sample has roughly 890,000 clones; 80% to 95% are singletons. Findings and limits, study-wide: As a rule, naive subsets had a larger estimated richness than memory subsets.

What was sequenced was naive CD8+ T cells sorted from blood. The chain carries TRBV30 and TRBJ2-3, with D perhaps being TRBD1 or TRBD2 (5 bases each). The clonotype was recovered from a man aged 30 to 45 in good health. The CDR3 loop reads CAWSPGQGDTQYF. DNA of the CDR3: TGTGCCTGGAGTCCGGGGCAAGGAGATACGCAGTATTTT. Looking up the rest from reference TRBV30 and TRBJ2-3 gives the full variable domain: SQTIHQWPATLVQPVGSPLSLECTVEGTSNPNLYWYRQAAGRGLQLLFYSVGIGQISSEVPQNLSASRPQDRQFILSSKKLLLSDSGFYLCAWSPGQGDTQYFGPGTRLTVL.